This record concerns one TCR beta chain sequence. This CDR3 is 15 amino acids long. In germline, CDR1 is SNHLY, CDR2 FYNNEI. Losses at the gene ends were 3 bases for V and 4 bases for J; bases not matched to a gene: 7. These data originate in a study of blood T cell repertoires in COVID-19. Methods used by the authors: Amplification with reference gene primers provided the estimates of nucleated cell counts. TCRdb's copy holds only in-frame clones and misses some; the assay was immunoSEQ multiplex PCR. V and J calls and clone size are copied from that table; D and trimming were computed from the DNA. The profile shows fewer than 200,000 clones, less than 85% of them singletons.

The chain couples TRBV2 to TRBJ2-7, with 9 bases matching TRBD2. The clonotype was recovered from a human donor in a cohort sampled during active COVID-19. Sequenced: peripheral blood. The CDR3 here is CASSEGAGGQYEQYF. CDR3 nucleotide sequence: TGTGCCAGCAGTGAGGGTGCGGGGGGGCAATACGAGCAGTACTTC.